These 16 T cell receptor beta chains originate from one sample sequenced in a study of T cell clonality in common variable immunodeficiency. Sequencing used immunoSEQ multiplex PCR; TCRdb keeps in-frame clones, though not all of them. The data show about 35,000 clones, with none appearing a single time. The sample comprised peripheral blood mononuclear cells. The origin of the receptors is a person aged 18 to 69 in good health.

This clone was seen ten or more times. Sequencing ends 3 residues short of the CDR3 end; the germline J gene provides the rest. This chain uses TRBV6-1 with TRBJ2-2; D remains unclear. CDR1 and CDR2 from the germline V gene are MNHNS and SASEGT. This CDR3 spans 10 amino acids. CDR3 residues: CASSAVLLFF. CDR3 DNA, as far as it was read: TGTGCCAGCAGTGCCGTCCTG.

This clone was counted ten times or more. The sequence runs out 3 residues before the end of the CDR3; the remainder is reconstructed from the germline J gene. The rearrangement joins TRBV7-9 to TRBJ2-2; 7 bases are shared with TRBD1. CDR1 and CDR2 from the germline V gene are SEHNR and FQNEAQ (reference sequence). The CDR3 has 14 residues. The ends lost 3 bases at V and 4 bases at J; junction bases unmatched: 2. This CDR3 is CASSLTGSTGELFF. CDR3 DNA, as far as it was read: TGTGCCAGCAGCTTGACAGGGTCCACCGGGGAG.

This clone was found many times. The read comes to an end 3 residues before the CDR3 does, leaving the germline J gene to fill in the end. The chain uses TRBV28 and TRBJ2-7, with D possibly being TRBD2 (6 bases). Germline values: CDR1 MDHEN, CDR2 SYDVKM. The CDR3 totals 14 residues. Trimming cost V 6 bases and J 2 bases, with 14 bases left between them. The CDR3 bases that were read are TGTGCCAGCAGGACCCCGGGGGTTACCTACGAG. It translates to CASRTPGVTYE. The complete CDR3 protein is CASRTPGVTYEQYF.

This clone was counted ten times or more. The CDR3 end falls 3 residues outside the read, so it is completed with the germline J gene. The chain combines TRBV7-3 with TRBJ2-1; 13 bases align to TRBD2. CDR1 is SGHTA, CDR2 FQGTGA, per germline. The V gene end was trimmed by 5 bases and the J gene end by 2 bases; junction bases not matched to a gene: 9. The CDR3 loop spans 18 amino acids. CDR3 sequence: CASSAGTSGIGAYNEQFF. The CDR3 bases that were read are TGTGCCAGCAGCGCCGGGACTAGCGGGATCGGGGCCTACAATGAG.

Ten or more counts support this clone. Read coverage stops 3 residues before the CDR3 terminus; the germline J gene supplies the remainder. The chain combines TRBV2 with TRBJ2-3, with D possibly being TRBD1 or TRBD2 (5 bases each). The CDR3 consists of 13 residues. CDR1 and CDR2 from the germline V gene are SNHLY and FYNNEI. V dropped 2 bases and J dropped 4 bases, with 7 bases sitting between them. This CDR3 is CASSERGADTQYF. The CDR3 DNA, read in part, is TGTGCCAGCAGTGAAAGAGGGGCAGATACG.

This clone was detected many times. The read ends 3 residues before the CDR3 terminus; that terminus is restored from the germline J gene. V and J are TRBV5-4 and TRBJ2-7; TRBD2 agrees at 9 bases. V shed 4 bases and J 3 bases; nucleotides not matched to a gene: 11. The CDR3 runs to 16 residues. Germline V gives CDR1 SGHNT, CDR2 YYREEE (reference sequence). The covered CDR3 bases are TGTGCCAGCAGCGCCTCTAGCGGGAAAAGCCACTACGAG. Residues: CASSASSGKSHYE. The entire CDR3 protein is CASSASSGKSHYEQYF.

This clone was seen repeatedly, ten times or more. The read finishes 3 residues shy of the CDR3 end, and the germline J gene is used to complete it. Within the sample, other DNA sequences also encode this same CDR3. The V and J genes are TRBV7-9 and TRBJ1-3; a weak D match, TRBD1 (5 bases). The CDR3 totals 13 residues. Germline V gene sequence: CDR1 SEHNR, CDR2 FQNEAQ (reference sequence). The V end was cut by 1 base, the J end by 4 bases, with 5 bases between. This CDR3 reads CASSLGQGNTIYF. The part of the CDR3 DNA that was read is TGTGCCAGCAGCTTAGGACAGGGAAACACC.

This clone appeared many times. The read ends 3 residues early relative to the CDR3; the germline J gene fills the gap. The chain is built from TRBV18 and TRBJ1-2, with D unclear. V was cut by 3 bases and J by 0 bases, with 20 bases left in between. Per the germline V gene, CDR1 is KGHSH and CDR2 is LQKENI. The CDR3 sequence is 18 residues long. The CDR3 reads CASSPGPVTADTNYGYTF. Partial CDR3 DNA: TGTGCCAGCTCACCTGGGCCCGTAACGGCTGATACTAACTATGGC. Drawing the rest from reference TRBV18 and TRBJ1-2, the complete variable domain is NAGVMQNPRHLVRRRGQEARLRCSPMKGHSHVYWYRQLPEEGLKFMVYLQKENIIDESGMPKERFSAEFPKEGPSILRIQQVVRGDSAAYFCASSPGPVTADTNYGYTFGSGTRLTVV.

This clone was counted at least ten times. The read gets to within 3 residues of the CDR3 end, and the germline J gene fills in the rest. This chain joins TRBV29-1 and TRBJ2-5, with 8 bases fitting TRBD2. CDR1 and CDR2 (germline): SQVTM, ANQGSEA. The CDR3 extends over 13 amino acids. J gave up 4 bases and V 6 bases, and 7 bases lay outside the gene matches. The CDR3 spells CSVARGGAETQYF. The sequenced CDR3 bases are TGCAGCGTAGCCCGGGGGGGCGCAGAGACC.

Turning to this clone: The read finishes 3 residues shy of the CDR3 end, and the germline J gene is used to complete it. The chain carries TRBV19 and TRBJ1-2; 7 positions agree with TRBD1. From germline, CDR1 is LNHDA and CDR2 SQIVND (reference sequence). The CDR3 covers 15 residues. Partial CDR3 DNA: TGTGCCAGTAGTACGCAGGGGGAAGGGGGATACGAC. Its translation: CASSTQGEGGYD. The entire CDR3 reads CASSTQGEGGYDYTF.

This clone was seen repeatedly, ten times or more. The CDR3 goes on 3 residues after the read ends, and that part is filled in from the germline J gene. The chain carries TRBV5-6 and TRBJ2-3; D unresolved. The germline CDR1 and CDR2 sequences are SGHDT and YYEEEE. This CDR3 comprises 14 residues. Here the CDR3 reads CASSLKRYQETQYF. The covered CDR3 bases are TGTGCCAGCAGCCTTAAGAGGTATCAAGAGACG.

Ten or more counts support this clone. From the germline J gene comes the end of the CDR3, since the read stops 3 residues before it. The chain recombines TRBV28 with TRBJ2-1; unclear D gene. CDR1 MDHEN and CDR2 SYDVKM come from the germline V gene. V gave up 4 bases and J gave up 6 bases, with 13 bases separating them. The CDR3 runs to 14 residues. The sequenced part of the CDR3 DNA is TGTGCCAGCAGTTCCCCCCTTAAGGGCAATGAG. Its translation is CASSSPLKGNE. The full CDR3 reads CASSSPLKGNEQFF. The whole variable domain, remainder taken from reference TRBV28 and TRBJ2-1, is DVKVTQSSRYLVKRTGEKVFLECVQDMDHENMFWYRQDPGLGLRLIYFSYDVKMKEKGDIPEGYSVSREKKERFSLILESASTNQTSMYLCASSSPLKGNEQFFGPGTRLTVL.

The table lists this clone with many counts. The read gets to within 3 residues of the CDR3 end, and the germline J gene fills in the rest. The rearrangement uses TRBV4-1 and TRBJ2-2; D gene ambiguous. Trimming took off 4 bases at V and 6 bases at J, with 9 bases between the two ends. Per the germline V gene, CDR1 is MGHRA and CDR2 is YSYEKL. This CDR3 is 13 amino acids long. CDR3 DNA (partial): TGCGCCAGCAGCCTCGTTCTTTCCGGGGAG. Translated, it gives CASSLVLSGE. The CDR3 as a whole reads CASSLVLSGELFF.

Worth noting for this clone: The read gets to within 3 residues of the CDR3 end, and the germline J gene fills in the rest. J is TRBJ2-4 and V is TRBV18; no clear D. The CDR3 covers 13 residues. The germline gives CDR1 KGHSH, CDR2 LQKENI. The CDR3 bases that were read are TGTGCCAGCTCACCGTTAGGGTTGAATGGT. It is translated as CASSPLGLNG. The entire CDR3 is CASSPLGLNGQYF.

This clone has ten or more counts. The CDR3 extends 3 residues past the end of the read, so its final part is completed from the germline J gene. The chain uses TRBV20-1 and TRBJ2-7; D is possibly TRBD1 (6 bases). CDR1 is DFQATT, CDR2 SNEGSKA, per germline (reference sequence). Trimming took 2 bases from V and 0 from J, leaving 20 bases between them. The CDR3 is 17 residues long. The CDR3 loop is CSARNRDITLFSYEQYF. The DNA read from the CDR3 is TGCAGTGCTAGAAACCGGGACATAACACTTTTCTCCTACGAG.

The sample holds many counts of this clone. Read data end 3 residues before the CDR3 end; the end is taken from the germline J gene. The chain carries TRBV7-9 and TRBJ1-2; D unresolved. The CDR3 is made up of 14 amino acids. Germline CDR1 SEHNR, CDR2 FQNEAQ (reference sequence). V was clipped by 7 bases and J by 2 bases, with 14 bases between them. CDR3 DNA, as far as it was read: TGTGCCAGCACCCCATACACCCAAAACTATGGC. It is translated as CASTPYTQNYG. The entire CDR3 sequence reads CASTPYTQNYGYTF. Full variable domain (rest looked up from reference TRBV7-9 and TRBJ1-2): DTGVSQNPRHKITKRGQNVTFRCDPISEHNRLYWYRQTLGQGPEFLTYFQNEAQLEKSRLLSDRFSAERPKGSFSTLEIQRTEQGDSAMYLCASTPYTQNYGYTFGSGTRLTVV.